This T cell receptor beta chain is drawn from a study of Ad26.COV2.S vaccination and SARS-CoV-2 variants. Sequencing used immunoSEQ multiplex PCR; TCRdb keeps in-frame clones, though not all of them. The sample shows 300,000 to 400,000 clones, about nine tenths of them seen only once. Treatment defined: some 20 received Ad26.COV2.S at low or high dose, single or two shots; about 5 received placebo; per-sample allocation not given. Material that was analyzed had been drawn on day 63 after the first vaccine or placebo injection. V was trimmed by 7 bases and J by 6 bases, leaving 16 bases between them. The CDR3 is made up of 14 amino acids. CDR1 and CDR2 from the germline V gene are MNHEY and SMNVEV (reference sequence).

The chain recombines TRBV27 with TRBJ2-1, with D possibly TRBD1 on 6 matching bases. Sample: peripheral blood, taken in a trial of Ad26.COV2.S vaccine versus placebo. This sequence originates from a person between 18 and 65 years old who received the Ad26.COV2.S COVID-19 vaccine or a placebo. The CDR3 region is CASKVQGISNEQFF. CDR3 sequence (DNA): TGTGCCAGCAAGGTGCAGGGGATCTCCAATGAGCAGTTCTTC.